Each of the 13 T cell receptor beta chains below was sequenced from the same sample in a study of blood T cell repertoires in COVID-19. Sequencing used immunoSEQ multiplex PCR; TCRdb keeps in-frame clones, though not all of them. The sample has around 110,000 clones; approximately 90% are singletons. Sequencing was performed on peripheral blood. These receptors all stem from a human donor with active COVID-19. The donor label of this sample is uncertain.

This clone was observed a handful of times. The sample carries other DNA sequences with the same CDR3. The chain carries TRBV6-6 and TRBJ2-7, with no clear D. This CDR3 comprises 11 residues. With 0 bases removed from V and 6 bases from J, the gap between germline ends came to 3 bases. Germline V lookup: CDR1 MNHNY, CDR2 SVGAGI (reference sequence). For the CDR3, the DNA is TGTGCCAGCAGTTACTCTAGCGAGCAGTACTTC. This encodes CASSYSSEQYF.

This clone was found once. The chain couples TRBV6-5 to TRBJ1-2, with D hard to call. CDR1 and CDR2 from the germline V gene are MNHEY and SVGAGI. The CDR3 has 14 residues. V lost 7 bases to trimming and J lost 6 bases, with 18 bases between them. CDR3 in DNA: TGTGCCAGCACTCCAGGACTAGGGATTAATGGCTACACCTTC. It yields the protein CASTPGLGINGYTF.

The V call is TRBV3-1 (or the pseudogene TRBV3-2), the J call TRBJ2-5; 10 positions agree with TRBD2. There are 18 residues in the CDR3. After removal of 0 bases from V and 2 bases from J, the junction contained 9 bases not matched to a gene. Per the germline V gene, CDR1 is LGHDT and CDR2 is YNNKEL (reference sequence). Written as DNA, the CDR3 is TGTGCCAGCAGCCAAGAGACTCTAGCGGGGGCCTTACAAGAGACCCAGTACTTC. Protein sequence: CASSQETLAGALQETQYF.

V and J are TRBV4-3 and TRBJ2-3; maybe TRBD2 (6 bases). Trimming took off 4 bases at V and 0 bases at J, with 17 bases between the two ends. The CDR3 has 17 residues. CDR1 is LGHNA, CDR2 YSLEER, per germline. The CDR3 loop is CASSLKGSRGSTDTQYF. CDR3 nucleotide sequence: TGCGCCAGCAGCCTGAAAGGATCACGGGGGAGCACAGATACGCAGTATTTT.

The chain uses TRBV9 and TRBJ2-3; D uncertain. CDR1 SGDLS and CDR2 YYNGEE come from the germline V gene. The CDR3 extends over 14 amino acids. Trimming took off 4 bases at V and 2 bases at J, with 11 bases between the two ends. CDR3 amino acids: CASSTNTNTDTQYF. CDR3 DNA sequence: TGTGCCAGCAGCACAAACACGAACACAGATACGCAGTATTTT.

The chain is built from TRBV5-5 and TRBJ2-5; D gene unclear. Trimming shortened V by 4 bases and J by 5 bases, and 6 bases separated the two germline ends. CDR3 length: 11 amino acids. Germline-derived CDR1 and CDR2 are SGHKS and YYEKEE (reference sequence). The CDR3: CASSPFETQYF. As DNA, the CDR3 is TGTGCCAGCAGCCCCTTTGAGACCCAGTACTTC.

This clone has a single count. The rearrangement joins TRBV28 to TRBJ1-6; TRBD1 matches at 8 bases. There are 15 residues in the CDR3. The V gene's germline CDR1 is MDHEN and CDR2 SYDVKM. V was clipped by 4 bases and J by 8 bases; unmatched bases: 7. CDR3 sequence reads: CASSSSGGFDSPLHF. The CDR3 coding sequence is TGTGCCAGCAGTTCCTCAGGGGGCTTCGATTCACCCCTCCACTTT. The full variable domain, with the rest looked up from reference TRBV28 and TRBJ1-6, is DVKVTQSSRYLVKRTGEKVFLECVQDMDHENMFWYRQDPGLGLRLIYFSYDVKMKEKGDIPEGYSVSREKKERFSLILESASTNQTSMYLCASSSSGGFDSPLHFGNGTRLTVT.

The chain is built from TRBV18 and TRBJ1-6; D is uncertain. Per the germline V gene, CDR1 is KGHSH and CDR2 is LQKENI. The CDR3 covers 14 residues. Trimming shortened V by 3 bases and J by 6 bases, and 9 bases separated the two germline ends. The CDR3 sequence is CASSPQEVNSPLHF. CDR3 DNA sequence: TGTGCCAGCTCACCTCAGGAAGTTAATTCACCCCTCCACTTT.

The rearrangement links TRBV4-3 to TRBJ2-3, with 15 positions matching TRBD2. Germline-derived CDR1 and CDR2 are LGHNA and YSLEER. With V trimmed by 6 bases and J by 5 bases, 12 bases remained unmatched. The CDR3 has 18 amino acids. For the CDR3, the DNA is TGCGCCAGCAGTCAAACCGGGACTAGCGGGGGGCGAGAAGATACGCAGTATTTT. This codes for CASSQTGTSGGREDTQYF.

CDR3 sequence (DNA): TGTGCCAGCAGTGGCGGGACAGGGACGAATGAAAAACTGTTTTTT. It codes for CASSGGTGTNEKLFF. The rearrangement uses TRBV6-2 or TRBV6-3 and TRBJ1-4, with TRBD1 matching over 9 bases. J lost 5 bases, V lost 5 bases, and 6 bases had no gene match. This CDR3 spans 15 amino acids. Germline V gives CDR1 MNHEY, CDR2 SVGEGT.

This clone has just one count. Distinct nucleotide sequences in the sample also encode this CDR3. This chain links TRBV30 with TRBJ2-7; 8 bases line up with TRBD1. CDR3 length: 13 amino acids. The V gene end was trimmed by 5 bases and the J gene end by 6 bases; junction bases not matched to a gene: 9. Germline CDR1 reads GTSNPN; CDR2 reads SVGIG (reference sequence). The CDR3 spells CAWSPDRVGEQYF. The DNA for the CDR3 is TGTGCCTGGTCTCCGGACAGGGTTGGCGAGCAGTACTTC.

The chain combines TRBV7-9 with TRBJ2-7, with TRBD1 matching over 8 bases. J lost 2 bases, V lost 4 bases, and 4 bases had no gene match. The germline gives CDR1 SEHNR, CDR2 FQNEAQ (reference sequence). This CDR3 comprises 14 residues. The CDR3 nucleotides are TGTGCCAGCAGCTCCTTGGGACAGGCCTACGAGCAGTACTTC. It translates to CASSSLGQAYEQYF.

This chain links TRBV19 with TRBJ2-3; 8 bases line up with TRBD1. V shed 6 bases and J 4 bases; nucleotides not matched to a gene: 9. CDR1 and CDR2 (germline): LNHDA, SQIVND (reference sequence). This CDR3 has 15 amino acids. CDR3 DNA sequence: TGTGCCAGTAGATCGGGCCAGACAGGGGCAGATACGCAGTATTTT. Translated, it gives CASRSGQTGADTQYF.